Shown below are 6 T cell receptor beta chains from a single sample sequenced in a study of blood T cells in healthy people across ages. The second PCR ran about 6 to 11 cycles with a sample-barcoded 5' primer and J-beta primers. TCRdb re-called the 5' RACE reads through MiXCR, storing one row per CDR3 protein. The profile shows under 2 million distinct CDR3 sequences, about 35% of them singletons. Sequences were obtained from blood. The receptors stem from a woman aged 30 to 39 in good health.

This clonotype was seen a few times. The V call is TRBV11-1, the J call TRBJ2-2; D tentatively reads TRBD1 or TRBD2 (6 bases each). The V end lost 0 bases, the J end lost 4 bases, and 12 bases lay between the germline ends. The germline CDR1 and CDR2 sequences are SGHAT and FQDESV (reference sequence). The CDR3 contains 16 residues. CDR3 amino acids: CASSLAWGALTGELFF. The CDR3 DNA sequence: TGTGCCAGCAGCTTAGCTTGGGGGGCCCTCACCGGGGAGCTGTTTTTT.

This clonotype was detected only a few times. The chain joins TRBV7-6 to TRBJ2-7, with 9 bases lining up with TRBD1. The V gene end was trimmed by 8 bases and the J gene end by 2 bases; junction bases not matched to a gene: 7. The CDR3 extends over 14 amino acids. In germline, CDR1 is SGHVS, CDR2 FNYEAQ. The CDR3 DNA follows: TGTGCCAGCGCCCTGGGACAGGGACCCTACGAGCAGTACTTC. Amino acids: CASALGQGPYEQYF.

At least ten counts were recorded for this clonotype. The chain links TRBV9 to TRBJ2-6; D is unclear. Germline CDR1 is SGDLS and CDR2 is YYNGEE. Trimming took off 0 bases at V and 0 bases at J, with 4 bases between the two ends. This CDR3 is built from 15 residues. CDR3 protein: CASSVGNSGANVLTF. In DNA form, the CDR3 reads TGTGCCAGCAGCGTAGGGAACTCTGGGGCCAACGTCCTGACTTTC.

Turning to this clonotype: A much bigger clone sits one base away, suggesting this may be a read error. V is TRBV12-3 or TRBV12-4 and J is TRBJ2-3; tentative D call: TRBD2 (7 bases). This CDR3 has 18 residues. CDR3 DNA sequence: TGTGCCAACAGTTTTGAGGCGGGGGCCTCTTACAGCACAGATACGCAGTATTTT. Residues: CANSFEAGASYSTDTQYF.

This clonotype was counted at least ten times. The chain is built from TRBV29-1 and TRBJ2-1, with a weak D call TRBD2 (7 bases). The CDR3 covers 14 residues. Germline values: CDR1 SQVTM, CDR2 ANQGSEA. Trimming removed 3 bases from V and 6 bases from J, with 15 bases in between. The CDR3 DNA sequence: TGCAGCGTTGAGGGGGGGGCCGCCCCCAATGAGCAGTTCTTC. It yields the protein CSVEGGAAPNEQFF.

This clonotype was seen more than once but under ten times. The V gene is TRBV20-1, the J gene TRBJ2-1; the D gene is possibly TRBD2 (5 bases). V was trimmed by 3 bases and J by 6 bases, leaving 18 bases between them. The germline V gene encodes CDR1 DFQATT and CDR2 SNEGSKA (reference sequence). This CDR3 has 15 residues. CDR3 DNA: TGCAGTGCTAGGAGGGCGGCCCGACTAAGCAATGAGCAGTTCTTC. This sequence encodes CSARRAARLSNEQFF.